The rows below give T cell receptor beta chains drawn from one sample of a study of patients and donors after allogeneic stem cell transplantation. MiXCR, run by TCRdb on the RT-PCR reads, gives a single entry per CDR3 protein. The table lists about 960,000 distinct CDR3 sequences, more than 15% of them singletons, with under 6.5% in the top ten. Sequencing was carried out using blood, either unsorted or a sorted T cell fraction (not recorded which). Every receptor here comes from a human donor who was either an allogeneic HSCT recipient or a stem cell or donor lymphocyte infusion donor (not recorded which). It is not recorded whose cells these are; they may come from a transplant donor. The conserved cysteine and the conserved F or W are not part of the CDR3 here. Rows may omit the clone size; those that give it use once, few, many or a size class.

TRBJ2-2 TRBV7-3 few ASSEVPLLTGELF
TRBJ2-5 TRBV6-2/TRBV6-3 many ASSSGVLAGVGETQY
TRBJ1-1 TRBV4-1 few ASSQELQGSTEAF
TRBJ1-1 TRBV6-5 NA ASSYSGPNLATEAF
TRBJ1-5 TRBV7-9 NA ASSLGGRTGLNQPQH
TRBJ2-7 TRBV5-1 few ASSPSASGRHLEQY
TRBJ2-5 TRBV9 many ASSVGLQETQY
TRBJ2-1 TRBV5-1 many ASSWTQYNEQF
TRBJ2-7 TRBV12-3/TRBV12-4 many ASSLGRASYEQY
TRBJ1-2 TRBV6-1 NA ASSPLGRPDYGYT
TRBJ1-5 TRBV7-3 few ASSLTGGGEPQH
TRBJ1-5 TRBV12-3/TRBV12-4 many ASSPQNSNQPQH
TRBJ2-1 TRBV7-2 few ASSLGGLINEQF
TRBJ1-5 TRBV6-2/TRBV6-3 NA ASSIIDTNLNSNQPQH
TRBJ1-5 TRBV5-6 many ASSSGRNQPQH
TRBJ2-1 TRBV20-1 few SARTGGPSYNEQF
TRBJ2-3 TRBV27 NA ASSIRTSISTDTQY
TRBJ2-5 TRBV12-3/TRBV12-4 many ASSLAGGKETQY
TRBJ1-2 TRBV19 NA ASILRGRIDDPNYGYT
TRBJ2-7 TRBV6-1 few ASSTSPGQGGLEQY
TRBJ2-3 TRBV6-1 NA ASSRSAGQLWHTQY
TRBJ2-1 TRBV25-1 few ASSGSGEQF
TRBJ2-7 TRBV6-2/TRBV6-3 NA ASSYSVDEQY
TRBJ2-2 TRBV12-3/TRBV12-4 many ASSLALTGELF
TRBJ1-4 TRBV6-1 few ASSRGRDNEKLF
TRBJ2-1 TRBV9 many ASSVDGGRSDEQF
TRBJ2-1 TRBV4-2 few ASSQDASGRAVDEQF
TRBJ2-1 TRBV7-6 once ASSLASGRGPDEQF
TRBJ2-7 TRBV4-2 few ASSRTSGEVPDEQY
TRBJ2-6 TRBV15 NA ATSRRTASGANVLT
TRBJ2-3 TRBV5-6 few ASSFKLAEGTDTQY
TRBJ2-1 TRBV7-2 few ASSPSPRWNEQF
TRBJ2-7 TRBV5-6 few ASSLVSGGAGEQY
TRBJ2-1 TRBV9 NA ASSVSGSRNEQF
TRBJ2-5 TRBV7-8 NA ASSPLWAGGQETQY
TRBJ2-7 TRBV6-1 few ASSNQEFSYEQY
TRBJ2-6 TRBV20-1 NA SAIYRGLSGANVLT
TRBJ2-2 TRBV3-1 few ASSQEDIPNTGELF
TRBJ1-3 TRBV9 few ASNQERTVGGNTIY
TRBJ2-3 TRBV6-1 NA ASSPQAGGRGRADTQY
TRBJ2-3 TRBV27 NA ASSPRRGGLTDTQY
TRBJ2-7 TRBV15 NA ATSRVAGPYEQY
TRBJ2-1 TRBV12-3/TRBV12-4 many ASSRLNEQF
TRBJ2-7 TRBV12-3/TRBV12-4 NA ASSPTMPQAYEQY
TRBJ1-1 TRBV27 many ASSFGGAGTEAF
TRBJ2-1 TRBV29-1 NA SVVWDSYNEQF
TRBJ2-1 TRBV6-2/TRBV6-3 many ASSSFQPGQGGNGQF
TRBJ2-3 TRBV29-1 NA SVDALAGGPRTDTQY
TRBJ2-7 TRBV5-1 few ASSFNSQSYEQY
TRBJ1-2 TRBV4-1 NA ASSQGGASPRGYGYT
TRBJ1-2 TRBV28 NA ASSLEQINYGYT
TRBJ1-4 TRBV4-3 few ASSPGRQVFWEKLF